A selection of T cell receptor beta chains follows, all from one sample in a study of cytomegalovirus exposure and HLA in healthy donors. The repertoire was sequenced with immunoSEQ multiplex PCR; TCRdb's copy has only in-frame clones and lacks some. The sample has around 130,000 clones; 70% to 75% are singletons. Sequenced: PBMCs. The receptor set was obtained from a man aged 25-40 years in good health and CMV-seronegative. Each CDR3 is given with its conserved first and last residue.

v_gene	CDR3aa
TRBV14	CASNAGQTEAFF
TRBV20-1	CSAVAASEFF
TRBV6-5	CASIGLQTGEQYF
TRBV9	CASSVGNSGDGAYF
TRBV7-9	CASSSRTGLETQYF
TRBV5-1	CASSKTWTGGSYEQYF
TRBV7-2	CASSFWTTNTEAFF
TRBV29-1	CSVEDRWAGQAYEQYF
TRBV5-1	CASSGDRANTEAFF
TRBV6-4	CASSGGRLTEQFF
TRBV19	CASRSRQGRTEAFF
TRBV7-8	CASSLEVGQGFAYEQYF
TRBV5-6	CASSWRGAETQYF
TRBV7-3	CASSLRAGGTGELFF
TRBV5-4	CASSRGDGGLAKNIQYF
TRBV7-3	CASSLNPDTEAFF
TRBV5-1	CASSLGRQYTEAFF
TRBV6-1	CASSGRDRVCYF
TRBV7-8	CASSLRGPQGSNTEAFF
TRBV10-1	CASSEGPYKTGLRETQYF
TRBV4-1	CASSQPIAGANVLTF